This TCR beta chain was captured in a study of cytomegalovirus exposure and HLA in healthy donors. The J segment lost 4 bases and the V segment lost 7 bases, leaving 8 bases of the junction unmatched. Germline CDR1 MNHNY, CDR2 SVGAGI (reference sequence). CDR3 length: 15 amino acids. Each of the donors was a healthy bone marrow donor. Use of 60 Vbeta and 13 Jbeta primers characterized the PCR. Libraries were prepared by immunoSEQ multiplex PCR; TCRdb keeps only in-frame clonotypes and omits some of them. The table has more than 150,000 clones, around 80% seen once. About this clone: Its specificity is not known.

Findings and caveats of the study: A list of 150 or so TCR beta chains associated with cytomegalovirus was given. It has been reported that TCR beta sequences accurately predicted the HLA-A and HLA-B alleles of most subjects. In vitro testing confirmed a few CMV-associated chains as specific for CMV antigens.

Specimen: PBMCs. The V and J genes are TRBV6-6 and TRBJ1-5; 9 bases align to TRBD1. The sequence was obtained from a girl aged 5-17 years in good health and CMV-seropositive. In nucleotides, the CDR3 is TGTGCCAGCACCACCCCTGGGACAGGGAATCAGCCCCAGCATTTT. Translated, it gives CASTTPGTGNQPQHF.